The 28 T cell receptor beta chains presented below share a single source sample, sequenced in a study of graft-versus-host responses after intestinal transplantation. For these receptors, no antigen is known. Clones were sequenced by immunoSEQ multiplex PCR, and TCRdb holds only the in-frame ones, with some missing. The repertoire holds approximately 88,000 clones, with about 94% as singletons. Here the sequenced sample was unstimulated CD4+ T cells sorted from spleen or lymph node cells, taken before transplant. The receptors derive from a human donor who was the organ donor for an intestinal transplant.

This chain connects TRBV18 to TRBJ2-7; 7 positions match TRBD1. This CDR3 is 14 amino acids long. Germline V CDR1 and CDR2: KGHSH, LQKENI. Trimming at V came to 6 bases and at J to 3 bases, leaving 8 bases not matched to a gene. The DNA of the CDR3 is TGTGCCAGCTCGCACCGGGACAGATACTACGAGCAGTACTTC. Translated, it gives CASSHRDRYYEQYF.

Details on this clone: The DNA is omitted, as the CDR3 cannot be located on it reliably, and the CDR3 follows TCRdb's listing. The chain uses TRBV29-1 and TRBJ2-7; the table assigns TRBD1, which was not confirmed against the DNA. Germline V lookup: CDR1 SQVTM, CDR2 ANQGSEA. The CDR3 extends over 13 residues, inclusive of both ends. The CDR3 loop is CSSYRCYSYEQYF.

This clone appeared a single time. This rearrangement joins TRBV4-2 to TRBJ1-1; a weak D match, TRBD1 (5 bases). CDR1 is LGHNA, CDR2 YNFKEQ, per germline. This CDR3 spans 14 amino acids. The germline V and J ends were trimmed by 0 bases and 6 bases, with 11 bases remaining between them. The CDR3 is CASSQEVRDPEAFF. CDR3 coding DNA: TGTGCCAGCAGCCAAGAGGTCCGGGACCCTGAAGCTTTCTTT.

This chain joins TRBV6-5 and TRBJ2-2; maybe TRBD1 (6 bases). Looked up from germline, CDR1 is MNHEY and CDR2 is SVGAGI. CDR3 length: 15 residues. Deletions cut 4 bases from V and 1 base from J, with 10 bases between. The CDR3 DNA sequence: TGTGCCAGCAGTTCACAGGGTCGGAACACCGGGGAGCTGTTTTTT. Its protein is CASSSQGRNTGELFF.

The chain links TRBV6-5 to TRBJ1-2; tentative D call: TRBD1 (5 bases). V was pared by 0 bases and J by 2 bases, with 10 bases between. There are 15 residues in the CDR3. Germline V gives CDR1 MNHEY, CDR2 SVGAGI. The DNA of the CDR3 is TGTGCCAGCAGTTACTCCACCGGGGGGAACTATGGCTACACCTTC. Its protein product is CASSYSTGGNYGYTF.

V and J are TRBV7-9 and TRBJ2-5; 9 nucleotides line up with TRBD2. Losses at the gene ends were 1 base for V and 4 bases for J; bases not matched to a gene: 7. The germline V gene has CDR1 SEHNR and CDR2 FQNEAQ (reference sequence). This CDR3 contains 16 residues. CDR3 in amino acids: CASSLGPAGGRETQYF. CDR3 coding DNA: TGTGCCAGCAGCTTAGGTCCGGCGGGGGGGCGAGAGACCCAGTACTTC. The whole variable domain, remainder taken from reference TRBV7-9 and TRBJ2-5, is DTGVSQNPRHKITKRGQNVTFRCDPISEHNRLYWYRQTLGQGPEFLTYFQNEAQLEKSRLLSDRFSAERPKGSFSTLEIQRTEQGDSAMYLCASSLGPAGGRETQYFGPGTRLLVL.

J is TRBJ2-3 and V is TRBV29-1; D remains unclear. The germline CDR1 and CDR2 sequences are SQVTM and ANQGSEA. Trimming stripped 4 bases from V and 7 bases from J, with 6 bases between. The CDR3 is 10 amino acids. CDR3 amino acids: CSVVRNTQYF. In nucleotides, the CDR3 is TGCAGCGTTGTAAGGAATACGCAGTATTTT.

This chain connects TRBV7-2 to TRBJ2-1; TRBD2 matches at 15 bases. This CDR3 has 16 residues. Germline V gene lookup returns CDR1 SGHTA and CDR2 FQGNSA. The ends lost 5 bases at V and 11 bases at J; junction bases unmatched: 10. The CDR3 spells CASSPGLAGGLGQQFF. In DNA form, the CDR3 reads TGTGCCAGCAGCCCCGGACTAGCGGGGGGGTTAGGTCAGCAGTTCTTC. Filled out from reference TRBV7-2 and TRBJ2-1, the complete variable domain reads GAGVSQSPSNKVTEKGKDVELRCDPISGHTALYWYRQSLGQGLEFLIYFQGNSAPDKSGLPSDRFSAERTGGSVSTLTIQRTQQEDSAVYLCASSPGLAGGLGQQFFGPGTRLTVL.

This clone was seen more than once but under ten times. The V gene is TRBV5-1, the J gene TRBJ2-2, with 11 nucleotides matching TRBD1. The junction had 2 bases not matched to a gene; V was cut back by 3 bases and J by 4 bases. The CDR3 is made up of 15 amino acids. CDR1 and CDR2 (germline): SGHRS, YFSETQ. The CDR3 here is CASSWGQGGTGELFF. The CDR3 DNA follows: TGCGCCAGCAGCTGGGGACAGGGGGGCACCGGGGAGCTGTTTTTT. The full variable domain, rest sourced from reference TRBV5-1 and TRBJ2-2, is KAGVTQTPRYLIKTRGQQVTLSCSPISGHRSVSWYQQTPGQGLQFLFEYFSETQRNKGNFPGRFSGRQFSNSRSEMNVSTLELGDSALYLCASSWGQGGTGELFFGEGSRLTVL.

The J gene is TRBJ2-1, the V gene TRBV27, with 10 bases fitting TRBD1. The CDR3 extends over 15 amino acids. Germline V gene sequence: CDR1 MNHEY, CDR2 SMNVEV (reference sequence). After removal of 3 bases from V and 7 bases from J, the junction contained 6 bases not matched to a gene. The DNA for the CDR3 is TGTGCCAGCAGTTTTCCGGGACAGGGGAGGAATGAGCAGTTCTTC. Translated, it gives CASSFPGQGRNEQFF.

The rearrangement links TRBV28 to TRBJ1-2; 7 bases line up with TRBD1. V gave up 5 bases and J gave up 2 bases; unmatched junction bases: 11. The CDR3 covers 16 residues. In germline, CDR1 is MDHEN, CDR2 SYDVKM. This chain's CDR3 is CASSPYSPQGNYGYTF. CDR3 coding DNA: TGTGCCAGCAGTCCTTACTCCCCACAGGGGAACTATGGCTACACCTTC.

This rearrangement joins TRBV7-2 to TRBJ1-2; TRBD1 might be the D (5 bases). The CDR3 has 15 residues. Trimming removed 1 base from V and 9 bases from J, with 18 bases in between. Germline V gives CDR1 SGHTA, CDR2 FQGNSA. CDR3 sequence (DNA): TGTGCCAGCAGCTTAGGAGCCTACTCGGGACTTAGCTACACCTTC. The encoded protein is CASSLGAYSGLSYTF. The full variable domain, completed using reference TRBV7-2 and TRBJ1-2, is GAGVSQSPSNKVTEKGKDVELRCDPISGHTALYWYRQSLGQGLEFLIYFQGNSAPDKSGLPSDRFSAERTGGSVSTLTIQRTQQEDSAVYLCASSLGAYSGLSYTFGSGTRLTVV.

The rearrangement joins TRBV10-3 to TRBJ2-5; no clear D. The J call may be faulty, since TRBJ2-7 better matches the DNA end. The CDR3 length is 12 residues. Germline V CDR1 and CDR2: ENHRY, SYGVKD. CDR3 amino acids: CAISDHPYEQYF. The CDR3 nucleotides read TGTGCCATCAGTGATCACCCTTACGAGCAGTACTTC.

J is TRBJ2-1 and V is TRBV9; D not certain. Trimming shortened V by 4 bases and J by 4 bases, and 12 bases separated the two germline ends. This CDR3 comprises 14 residues. Per germline, CDR1 SGDLS and CDR2 YYNGEE. The CDR3 nucleotides read TGTGCCAGCAGCCTAGGGTCTACGTACAATGAGCAGTTCTTC. It codes for CASSLGSTYNEQFF.

The gene calls are TRBV19 and TRBJ2-2, with D perhaps matching TRBD1 (6 bases). The CDR3 spans 14 residues. Deletions cut 6 bases from V and 1 base from J, with 9 bases between. Germline values: CDR1 LNHDA, CDR2 SQIVND (reference sequence). CDR3 protein: CASRPTGNTGELFF. CDR3 bases: TGTGCCAGTAGGCCGACAGGGAACACCGGGGAGCTGTTTTTT.

The rearrangement joins TRBV4-1 to TRBJ1-5; unclear D gene. The CDR3 contains 14 residues. Germline values: CDR1 MGHRA, CDR2 YSYEKL. The V gene lost 1 base and the J gene lost 3 bases, with 7 bases spanning the gap. Here the CDR3 DNA reads TGCGCCAGCAGCCAAGCAGAAGCCAATCAGCCCCAGCATTTT. Its translation is CASSQAEANQPQHF.

The chain has TRBV7-2 and TRBJ2-1; 8 bases align to TRBD2. J was trimmed by 1 base and V by 5 bases; bases with no gene match: 4. This CDR3 contains 15 residues. From germline, CDR1 is SGHTA and CDR2 FQGNSA. In DNA form, the CDR3 reads TGTGCCAGCAGCCCGACTAGCGCGTCCTACAATGAGCAGTTCTTC. This gives the protein CASSPTSASYNEQFF.

CDR3 sequence reads: CASNLGTGVLGTQYF. DNA for the CDR3: TGCGCCAGCAATCTTGGGACAGGGGTTTTGGGGACCCAGTACTTC. The chain employs TRBV10-2 and TRBJ2-5; 10 positions agree with TRBD1. The CDR3 is 15 residues long. CDR1 and CDR2 (germline): WSHSY, SAAADI. After removal of 7 bases from V and 7 bases from J, the junction contained 12 bases not matched to a gene.

The chain is built from TRBV5-6 and TRBJ1-1; 7 nucleotides agree with TRBD1. V lost 4 bases and J lost 4; bases outside the gene matches: 7. The germline CDR1 and CDR2 sequences are SGHDT and YYEEEE. The CDR3 totals 14 residues. CDR3 protein: CASSTGQRITEAFF. The CDR3 DNA is TGTGCCAGCAGCACGGGACAGCGGATCACTGAAGCTTTCTTT.

The table lists this clone with a few counts. The chain employs TRBV7-2 and TRBJ2-7; 9 nucleotides line up with TRBD2. Germline V lookup: CDR1 SGHTA, CDR2 FQGNSA. After removal of 4 bases from V and 7 bases from J, the junction contained 14 bases not matched to a gene. This CDR3 comprises 16 residues. This chain's CDR3 is CASSSRGGGLFREQYF. CDR3 bases: TGTGCCAGCAGCTCACGCGGGGGGGGTCTATTCCGGGAGCAGTACTTC.

V usage is TRBV6-5 and J usage is TRBJ1-3; TRBD1 might be the D (5 bases). V was cut by 5 bases and J by 3 bases, with 11 bases left in between. In germline, CDR1 is MNHEY, CDR2 SVGAGI. The CDR3 runs 14 residues. The CDR3 nucleotides read TGTGCCAGCAGTGATGTAGGGGTTGGAAACACCATATATTTT. Amino acid sequence: CASSDVGVGNTIYF.

CDR3 sequence: CASSLGRAAEAFF. CDR3 sequence (DNA): TGCGCCAGCAGCTTGGGTAGGGCGGCTGAAGCTTTCTTT. This chain joins TRBV5-1 and TRBJ1-1; D is uncertain. V lost 0 bases, J lost 6 bases, and 9 bases lay in between. Looked up from germline, CDR1 is SGHRS and CDR2 is YFSETQ. The CDR3 covers 13 residues.

V and J are TRBV5-4 and TRBJ2-7; tentatively, D is TRBD2 (5 bases). The length of the CDR3 is 14 residues. Deletions cut 5 bases from V and 2 bases from J, with 14 bases between. Germline V lookup: CDR1 SGHNT, CDR2 YYREEE (reference sequence). As DNA, the CDR3 is TGTGCCAGCAGGACTACGGGAAAAACCTACGAGCAGTACTTC. Its translation: CASRTTGKTYEQYF. The full variable domain, with the rest looked up from reference TRBV5-4 and TRBJ2-7, is ETGVTQSPTHLIKTRGQQVTLRCSSQSGHNTVSWYQQALGQGPQFIFQYYREEENGRGNFPPRFSGLQFPNYSSELNVNALELDDSALYLCASRTTGKTYEQYFGPGTRLTVT.

As concerns this clone: The sample has other DNA sequences that encode this CDR3 too. The chain joins TRBV2 to TRBJ1-5; tentative D call: TRBD1 (6 bases). V was shortened by 6 bases and J by 2 bases, with 8 bases between the two germline ends. The V gene's germline CDR1 is SNHLY and CDR2 FYNNEI. CDR3 length: 13 amino acids. DNA for the CDR3: TGTGCCAGCAGACAGGGACGCAATCAGCCCCAGCATTTT. It is translated as CASRQGRNQPQHF. Combining the CDR3 with reference TRBV2 and TRBJ1-5 gives the whole variable domain EPEVTQTPSHQVTQMGQEVILRCVPISNHLYFYWYRQILGQKVEFLVSFYNNEISEKSEIFDDQFSVERPDGSNFTLKIRSTKLEDSAMYFCASRQGRNQPQHFGDGTRLSIL.

The chain employs TRBV6-6 and TRBJ1-1; no clear D. Germline CDR1 reads MNHNY; CDR2 reads SVGAGI (reference sequence). V lost 6 bases, J lost 1 base, and 12 bases lay in between. The CDR3 spans 14 residues. The CDR3 protein is CASSPVGPNTEAFF. CDR3 in DNA: TGTGCCAGCAGCCCGGTTGGGCCGAACACTGAAGCTTTCTTT.

The CDR3 nucleotides read TGTGCCAGCAGCCACCCTCGTACGGGACGCCTGACCTACGAGCAGTACTTC. This sequence encodes CASSHPRTGRLTYEQYF. The chain carries TRBV14 and TRBJ2-7; tentatively, D is TRBD1 or TRBD2 (5 bases each). The CDR3 has 17 amino acids. Germline V CDR1 and CDR2: SGHDN, FVKESK. The V gene lost 3 bases and the J gene lost 2 bases, with 20 bases spanning the gap.

This chain connects TRBV9 to TRBJ2-5, with 9 bases lining up with TRBD2. Trimming cost V 0 bases and J 5 bases; bases outside gene matches: 8. Germline-derived CDR1 and CDR2 are SGDLS and YYNGEE. There are 16 residues in the CDR3. The DNA of the CDR3 is TGTGCCAGCAGCGTAGCGTATAGCGGGGGTTTTGAGACCCAGTACTTC. Amino acid sequence: CASSVAYSGGFETQYF. Full variable domain (outside the CDR3, taken from reference TRBV9 and TRBJ2-5): DSGVTQTPKHLITATGQRVTLRCSPRSGDLSVYWYQQSLDQGLQFLIQYYNGEERAKGNILERFSAQQFPDLHSELNLSSLELGDSALYFCASSVAYSGGFETQYFGPGTRLLVL.

The V and J genes are TRBV6-4 and TRBJ2-2; D ambiguous. The length of the CDR3 is 14 residues. Germline CDR1 MRHNA, CDR2 SNTAGT. V shed 2 bases and J shed 3 bases, with 7 bases lying between them. CDR3 in DNA: TGTGCCAGCAGTGACCAGACCCACACCGGGGAGCTGTTTTTT. Protein product: CASSDQTHTGELFF.